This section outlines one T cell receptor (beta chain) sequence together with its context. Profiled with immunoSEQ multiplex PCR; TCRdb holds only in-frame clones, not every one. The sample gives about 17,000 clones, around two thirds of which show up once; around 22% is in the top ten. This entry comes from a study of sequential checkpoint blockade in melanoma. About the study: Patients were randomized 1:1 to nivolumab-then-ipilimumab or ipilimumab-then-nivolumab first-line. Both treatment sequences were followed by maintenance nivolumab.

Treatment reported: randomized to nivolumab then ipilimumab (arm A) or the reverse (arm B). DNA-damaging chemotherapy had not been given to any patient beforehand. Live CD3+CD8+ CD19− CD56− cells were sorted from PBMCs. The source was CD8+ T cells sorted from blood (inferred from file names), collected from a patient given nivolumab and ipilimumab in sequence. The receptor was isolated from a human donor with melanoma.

The CDR3 DNA follows: TGCGCCAGCAGCCAAGATTGGCAGTCTGGGGCCAACGTCCTGACTTTC. Translating it yields CASSQDWQSGANVLTF. This chain joins TRBV4-3 and TRBJ2-6; no firm D call. The CDR3 has 16 amino acids. CDR1 is LGHNA, CDR2 YSLEER, per germline. V shed 0 bases and J shed 1 base, with 7 bases lying between them.